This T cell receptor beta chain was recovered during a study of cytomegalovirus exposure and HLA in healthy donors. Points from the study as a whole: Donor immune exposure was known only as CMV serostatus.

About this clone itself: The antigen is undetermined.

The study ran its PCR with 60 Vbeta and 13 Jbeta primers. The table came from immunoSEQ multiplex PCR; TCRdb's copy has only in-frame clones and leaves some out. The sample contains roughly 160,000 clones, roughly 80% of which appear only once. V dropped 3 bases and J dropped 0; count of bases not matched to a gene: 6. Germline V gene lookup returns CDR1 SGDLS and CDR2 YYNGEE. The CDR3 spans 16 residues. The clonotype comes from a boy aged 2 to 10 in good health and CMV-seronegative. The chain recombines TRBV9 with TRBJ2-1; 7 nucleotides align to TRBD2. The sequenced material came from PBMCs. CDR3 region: CASSAGRTSSYNEQFF. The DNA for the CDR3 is TGTGCCAGCAGCGCCGGACGGACTAGCTCCTACAATGAGCAGTTCTTC.